The rows below give T cell receptor beta chains drawn from one sample of a study of shared clonotypes between healthy human individuals. Produced via immunoSEQ multiplex PCR; TCRdb's table is partial and in-frame only. The sample holds 2 million to 2.5 million clones; 85% to 95% are singletons and the top ten take around 0.35%. Sequenced material: naive CD4+ T cells from PBMCs. The receptors shown here come from a man between 18 and 35 years old in good health. Some clones in this sample may be carry-over from other donors' samples. Each CDR3 is given without its conserved first and last residue. D genes are given only for firm matches. Clone size is stated in some rows and not others, as once, few, many or a class when expanded.

- TRBV7-8 TRBD2 ASRREGGENIQY
- TRBV28 TRBD1 ASSLSDRETQY
- TRBV20-1 - PRGETQY
- TRBV28 - ASSTTTSAQY
- TRBV5-8 TRBD1 ASTLPRDRAYEQY
- TRBV19 TRBD1 ASSWDRLSGNTIY
- TRBV7-2 TRBD1 ASSFQGVVEAF
once TRBV27 - ASSLWGNPASGANVLT
- TRBV28 TRBD1 ASSLATSRTGGVGGYT
- TRBV28 - ASSSTSGHYGYT
- TRBV13 - ASSFNPGPPA